This TCR beta chain is drawn from a study of blood T cell repertoires in COVID-19. Study at large: Both acute and convalescent COVID-19 samples were obtained from the United States, Italy and Spain. PBMCs, B-cell-depleted T cells, or T cells were the source of the cDNA or gDNA that made up the material.

This clone was seen only a few times. Per the original data handling: It was from reference gene primer amplification that nucleated cell counts were estimated. TCRdb's copy holds only in-frame clones and misses some; the assay was immunoSEQ multiplex PCR. V and J calls and clone size are copied from that table; D and trimming were computed from the DNA. This table has over 45,000 clones, over 65% appearing once. The V and J ends lost 4 bases and 7 bases, in that order; junction bases with no gene match: 11. The germline gives CDR1 SGHVS, CDR2 FQNEAQ. The CDR3 has 15 residues. The sequenced material came from peripheral blood. The rearrangement joins TRBV7-8 to TRBJ2-7; TRBD1 matches 9 bases. The clonotype comes from a human donor in a cohort sampled during active COVID-19. The CDR3 DNA sequence: TGTGCCAGCAGCTCCACCGGGACAGGGCGCCAAGAGCAGTACTTC. Amino acid sequence: CASSSTGTGRQEQYF.